The clone carrying this TCR beta chain was observed a handful of times. Its target is unknown. This sample was taken from a study of human T cells and chemical hapten exposure. Study-wide context: Variability of per-sample TCR yields stemmed mainly from small differences in pooled library volume. Study findings and constraints: Those TCRs sitting above 1 in 1000 frequency stayed the same with DPC sensitization.

The library labeled individual cDNA molecules by adding unique molecular identifiers to them. In the original workflow: Sample TCR counts, which ranged from about 23,224 to 750,000, had a median of approximately 95,000. TCRdb re-called the 5' RACE reads through MiXCR, storing one row per CDR3 protein. TCRdb assigned the V and J calls; the authors' analysis was not used. Counted here are approximately 150,000 distinct CDR3 sequences, 3.5% to 5% occurring once; the ten biggest clones make up around 1.5%. The CDR3 contains 12 residues. Germline V gene sequence: CDR1 SQVTM, CDR2 ANQGSEA. V lost 1 base and J lost 6, with 8 bases in between. Sequencing started from total RNA isolated from unfractionated whole blood.

The clonotype originates from a female donor in good health. The chain carries TRBV29-1 and TRBJ2-3, with a tentative D call TRBD2 (6 bases). In DNA form, the CDR3 reads TGCAGCGTTGAAGTCGGAGGGGATACGCAGTATTTT. This sequence encodes CSVEVGGDTQYF.